This paragraph covers one TCR beta chain sequence. The antigen remains unidentified. The CDR3 contains 17 residues. Germline-derived CDR1 and CDR2 are SGHAT and FQNNGV. V gave up 7 bases and J gave up 0 bases; unmatched junction bases: 10. These data belong to a study of T-cell memory formation after mild COVID-19. Study outcomes and limitations: Day 15 to 85 contracting clones showed balanced CD4/CD8; later expanders leaned CD4+.

Each CDR3 protein gets one entry after TCRdb re-called the 5' RACE reads with MiXCR. The sample lists 180,000 or so distinct CDR3 sequences; around a tenth were seen once. The receptor's source is a young man who had mild COVID-19 (a few samples of this study predate the infection). Cell type and time point are not known. The V gene is TRBV11-2, the J gene TRBJ1-1; 11 positions match TRBD1. The specimen sequenced was PBMCs or a T cell subset sorted from them (not recorded which). The CDR3 sequence is CASNRGQGASVNTEAFF. The CDR3 coding sequence is TGTGCCAGCAACAGAGGACAGGGGGCGAGTGTGAACACTGAAGCTTTCTTT.